The clone carrying this T cell receptor (beta chain) showed up just once. These data come from a study of blood T cell repertoires in COVID-19. Trimming took off 5 bases at V and 6 bases at J, with 17 bases between the two ends. The CDR3 has 15 amino acids. CDR1 and CDR2 from the germline V gene are SGHVS and FQNEAQ. Some clones are missing from TCRdb's copy, which holds only in-frame ones; the method was immunoSEQ multiplex PCR. The table has 380,000 or so clones, 81% seen once. This TCR was sampled from a human donor with acute or convalescent COVID-19. The donor label of this sample is uncertain. The V and J genes are TRBV7-8 and TRBJ2-1; a possible D gene is TRBD2 (6 bases). The specimen sequenced was peripheral blood. The CDR3 DNA follows: TGTGCCAGCAGCCGCCCCGGGAGTAGGGGCAATGAGCAGTTCTTC. Translated, it gives CASSRPGSRGNEQFF.